Below, 22 T cell receptor beta chains from the same sample are listed, as sequenced in a study of T cell clonotyping in hematopoietic cell transplantation. Clones were read by immunoSEQ multiplex PCR, and TCRdb kept only the in-frame ones, dropping some. The sample lists 10,000 to 15,000 clones, 65% to 80% occurring once. The sequencing here drew on peripheral blood mononuclear cells, taken 180 days after allogeneic stem cell transplant. The receptors originated from a male patient in his sixties or seventies who had an allogeneic stem cell transplant from an unrelated donor, so the T cells may come from the graft donor. Some clones in this sample may be carry-over from other donors' samples.

In its sample, this clone was seen a few times. This CDR3 is CARGDRDSGANVLTF. The CDR3 DNA is TGTGCCAGGGGGGACAGGGACTCTGGGGCCAACGTCCTGACTTTC. The genes are TRBV7-9 and TRBJ2-6; 9 bases agree with TRBD1. V lost 9 bases and J lost 0; bases outside the gene matches: 3. Germline V gene lookup returns CDR1 SEHNR and CDR2 FQNEAQ (reference sequence). The CDR3 spans 15 residues. The complete variable domain, with remaining parts taken from reference TRBV7-9 and TRBJ2-6, reads DTGVSQNPRHKITKRGQNVTFRCDPISEHNRLYWYRQTLGQGPEFLTYFQNEAQLEKSRLLSDRFSAERPKGSFSTLEIQRTEQGDSAMYLCARGDRDSGANVLTFGAGSRLTVL.

The gene calls are TRBV20-1 and TRBJ1-2; D gene uncertain. The germline V and J ends were trimmed by 3 bases and 8 bases, with 7 bases remaining between them. CDR1 and CDR2 (germline): DFQATT, SNEGSKA (reference sequence). The CDR3 covers 10 residues. The CDR3 reads CSASPDGYTF. The CDR3 bases are TGCAGTGCTAGCCCCGACGGCTACACCTTC.

J is TRBJ2-7 and V is TRBV6-5; 8 nucleotides match TRBD2. V shed 1 base and J 3 bases; nucleotides not matched to a gene: 5. Germline loops: CDR1 MNHEY, CDR2 SVGAGI. The CDR3 is 15 residues long. The CDR3 reads CASSYLAGHYYEQYF. The CDR3 nucleotides read TGTGCCAGCAGTTACTTAGCGGGACACTACTACGAGCAGTACTTC.

Only a few counts were recorded for this clone. This chain connects TRBV2 to TRBJ2-7; no definite D call. Germline-derived CDR1 and CDR2 are SNHLY and FYNNEI. V was cut by 10 bases and J by 1 base, with 11 bases left in between. The CDR3 runs to 12 residues. The CDR3, as DNA: TGTGCCACGACCCTCTGGTCCTACGAGCAGTACTTC. Translating it yields CATTLWSYEQYF.

This clone was detected only a few times. The chain recombines TRBV27 with TRBJ2-1; the D gene is possibly TRBD2 (5 bases). The V end lost 4 bases, the J end lost 7 bases, and 11 bases lay between the germline ends. Germline-derived CDR1 and CDR2 are MNHEY and SMNVEV (reference sequence). The length of the CDR3 is 13 residues. The chain's CDR3 is CASSYREGNEQFF. CDR3 DNA sequence: TGTGCCAGCAGTTACCGGGAAGGGAATGAGCAGTTCTTC.

The chain recombines TRBV4-1 with TRBJ1-5, with 8 bases aligning to TRBD1. The ends lost 0 bases at V and 5 bases at J; junction bases unmatched: 3. The CDR3 runs to 15 residues. CDR1 and CDR2 (germline): MGHRA, YSYEKL. The CDR3 DNA is TGCGCCAGCAGCCAAGATTGGACAGGGTATCAGCCCCAGCATTTT. Protein: CASSQDWTGYQPQHF.

The chain employs TRBV7-6 and TRBJ2-7, with D perhaps matching TRBD1 or TRBD2 (5 bases each). In germline, CDR1 is SGHVS, CDR2 FNYEAQ. Trimming removed 5 bases at V and 10 bases at J, with 15 bases between. The CDR3 covers 12 residues. CDR3 in amino acids: CASSQGRSPQYF. The CDR3 DNA is TGTGCCAGCAGCCAGGGACGGTCCCCCCAGTACTTC.

This rearrangement joins TRBV27 to TRBJ2-5; TRBD1 might be the D (7 bases). Germline CDR1 is MNHEY and CDR2 is SMNVEV (reference sequence). This CDR3 contains 14 residues. The ends were cut back, 5 bases at V and 4 bases at J, with 14 bases in the middle. The CDR3 protein is CASSATGRLETQYF. The CDR3 DNA sequence: TGTGCCAGCAGTGCGACAGGGAGGTTAGAGACCCAGTACTTC.

V gene TRBV5-6 combines with J gene TRBJ1-2; a weak D match, TRBD1 (6 bases). The V gene lost 1 base and the J gene lost 8 bases, with 12 bases spanning the gap. The CDR3 length is 13 residues. Germline assignment: CDR1 SGHDT and CDR2 YYEEEE. The CDR3 nucleotides are TGTGCCAGCAGCTTGAACAGGGCTGAAGGCTACACCTTC. Residues: CASSLNRAEGYTF.

This clone has more than one count but fewer than ten. This chain uses TRBV10-1 with TRBJ1-1; maybe TRBD1 (5 bases). The CDR3 spans 13 residues. The V gene lost 4 bases and the J gene lost 1 base, with 7 bases spanning the gap. Looked up from germline, CDR1 is WNHNN and CDR2 is SYGVQD (reference sequence). CDR3 DNA: TGCGCCAGCAGTGTGGGGGGGAACACTGAAGCTTTCTTT. Translation gives CASSVGGNTEAFF.

The V and J genes are TRBV2 and TRBJ1-4, with a tentative D call TRBD1 (5 bases). V shed 3 bases and J shed 7 bases, with 15 bases lying between them. CDR1 and CDR2 from the germline V gene are SNHLY and FYNNEI. The CDR3 is 15 amino acids. The CDR3 DNA reads TGTGCCAGCAGTGAGCTCCTCGGGACCGCTGAAAAACTGTTTTTT. It yields the protein CASSELLGTAEKLFF.

Comments on this clone: Its ends do not fully match the called genes, so a read error is possible. The CDR3: CASSLASAAYGQYF. The CDR3 DNA reads as TGTGCCAGCAGCTTAGCGTCGGCGGCCTACGGGCAGTACTTC. The gene calls are TRBV7-9 and TRBJ2-7; D is unclear. CDR1 and CDR2 (germline): SEHNR, FQNEAQ (reference sequence). The length of the CDR3 is 14 residues.

The CDR3 region is CATGQGTDTQYF. CDR3 sequence (DNA): TGTGCCACCGGACAGGGGACAGATACGCAGTATTTT. The rearrangement uses TRBV19 and TRBJ2-3, with 9 bases identical to TRBD1. The junction had 2 bases not matched to a gene; V was cut back by 10 bases and J by 3 bases. Germline assignment: CDR1 LNHDA and CDR2 SQIVND (reference sequence). This CDR3 region has 12 residues.

Turning to this clone: At one boundary the junction diverges from the germline segment, which might be a read error. This chain links TRBV2 with TRBJ2-5, with TRBD2 matching over 7 bases. Germline V gene data show CDR1 as SNHLY and CDR2 as FYNNEI. The CDR3 is 12 amino acids. The CDR3 is CASSGAGIPQNF. Written as DNA, the CDR3 is TGTGCCAGCAGTGGAGCGGGGATACCCCAAAACTTC.

As for this clone: The junction shows a germline mismatch at one end, possibly a read error. This sequence joins TRBV7-9 and TRBJ2-7; TRBD1 aligns across 7 bases. The germline V gene has CDR1 SEHNR and CDR2 FQNEAQ (reference sequence). The CDR3 loop spans 15 amino acids. The chain's CDR3 is CASSFQTGYLHEQYF. CDR3 DNA: TGTGCCAGCAGCTTCCAGACAGGGTATCTGCACGAGCAGTACTTT.

The rearrangement joins TRBV28 to TRBJ2-3; 11 bases line up with TRBD2. The CDR3 is made up of 16 amino acids. Trimming removed 5 bases from V and 5 bases from J; junction bases left unmatched: 9. CDR1 is MDHEN, CDR2 SYDVKM, per germline. CDR3 amino acids: CASSQAGSGREDTQYF. The CDR3, as DNA: TGTGCCAGCAGTCAGGCGGGTAGCGGGAGGGAAGATACGCAGTATTTT. Supplemented by reference TRBV28 and TRBJ2-3, the full variable domain reads DVKVTQSSRYLVKRTGEKVFLECVQDMDHENMFWYRQDPGLGLRLIYFSYDVKMKEKGDIPEGYSVSREKKERFSLILESASTNQTSMYLCASSQAGSGREDTQYFGPGTRLTVL.

This sequence joins TRBV6-1 and TRBJ2-2; a weak D match, TRBD2 (5 bases). The V and J ends lost 6 bases and 3 bases respectively, with 11 bases between them. Germline V CDR1 and CDR2: MNHNS, SASEGT. CDR3 length: 14 residues. The CDR3 is CASREDRYTGELFF. CDR3 sequence (DNA): TGTGCCAGCAGGGAGGACCGATACACCGGGGAGCTGTTTTTT.

The rearrangement uses TRBV30 and TRBJ1-2; D perhaps matches TRBD1 (6 bases). Germline V gives CDR1 GTSNPN, CDR2 SVGIG (reference sequence). The CDR3 loop spans 15 amino acids. Trimming removed 1 base at V and 8 bases at J, with 20 bases between. The CDR3 region is CAWSAGRGRSSGYTF. The CDR3 region has the DNA TGTGCCTGGAGTGCGGGCAGGGGCAGGAGTTCGGGCTACACCTTC.

The V call is TRBV10-3, the J call TRBJ1-5; TRBD1 is a possible D gene (5 bases). The germline V gene has CDR1 ENHRY and CDR2 SYGVKD. Trimming cost V 10 bases and J 1 base, with 20 bases left between them. The CDR3 runs to 16 residues. CDR3 nucleotides: TGTGCCACCCATCCGGGGCAGCAAGAAAGCAATCAGCCCCAGCATTTT. This codes for CATHPGQQESNQPQHF.

This clone was seen a single time. The CDR3 DNA follows: TGTGCCTGGAGTGTCGGACAGGGCTATCAGCCCCAGCATTTT. Amino acid sequence: CAWSVGQGYQPQHF. The rearrangement uses TRBV30 and TRBJ1-5; 8 bases align to TRBD1. The CDR3 sequence is 14 residues long. In germline, CDR1 is GTSNPN, CDR2 SVGIG (reference sequence). V lost 0 bases to trimming and J lost 5 bases; unmatched junction nucleotides: 3.

This chain connects TRBV30 to TRBJ2-1; D is unresolved. This CDR3 comprises 14 residues. Trimming removed 2 bases from V and 2 bases from J, with 10 bases in between. Germline V CDR1 and CDR2: GTSNPN, SVGIG (reference sequence). The CDR3 sequence is CAWSTTSTYNEQFF. CDR3 bases: TGTGCCTGGAGTACTACCTCCACCTACAATGAGCAGTTCTTC.

This sequence joins TRBV9 and TRBJ1-1; D possibly corresponds to TRBD1 (5 bases). This CDR3 spans 14 amino acids. Trimming stripped 0 bases from V and 6 bases from J, with 12 bases between. Germline lookup yields CDR1 SGDLS and CDR2 YYNGEE. The CDR3 reads CASSVAPGGSEAFF. Written as DNA, the CDR3 is TGTGCCAGCAGCGTAGCTCCGGGGGGATCTGAAGCTTTCTTT.